This TCR beta chain was sequenced during a study of shared clonotypes between healthy human individuals. Looking at the study overall: CD4 naive and CD4 memory each took three plates per donor, while CD8 naive took two and CD8 memory one. Study-wide results and limits: Few donors limited the genetic and exposure-history diversity represented. Rarefaction analysis demonstrated incomplete sorted-subset sequencing notwithstanding large depth.

CDR1 is SGHTA, CDR2 FQGNSA, per germline. The CDR3 runs 16 residues. V was shortened by 7 bases and J by 3 bases, with 21 bases between the two germline ends. Per the original data handling: There were no quality scores in the junction-only immunoSEQ sequences, so filtering differed. Method: immunoSEQ multiplex PCR; TCRdb's copy keeps in-frame clones and lacks some. Clonal size and the V and J genes are those of that table, whereas D and trimming came from the DNA. The table has 2 million to 3 million clones, roughly 93% seen once. Comment on this clone: Its specificity is not known.

The source material was naive CD4+ T cells from PBMCs. Subset described: CD45RA+ positively selected. This clonotype was sampled from a man between 18 and 29 years old in good health. Some clones in this sample may be carry-over from other donors' samples. This sequence joins TRBV7-2 and TRBJ1-1; TRBD1 might be the D (5 bases). This CDR3 reads CASTRGVMGWDTEAFF. The CDR3 coding sequence is TGTGCCAGCACCCGAGGGGTGATGGGGTGGGACACTGAAGCTTTCTTT.